One and the same sample provided the 27 T cell receptor beta chains below, sequenced in a study of T cell clonotyping in hematopoietic cell transplantation (dated by TCRdb to the early 2020s). The time point label of this sample denotes: recipient sample about 28 days before transplant, after cytoreduction. The library was made by the immunoSEQ multiplex PCR assay. TCRdb took over this immuneACCESS table, retaining in-frame rearrangements with V and J assigned. Such tables are incomplete; in checked studies, under half of the missing clones stem from an unresolved V gene, and the remainder is unexplained. The sample yields 16,000 or so clones; roughly 93% were counted once. The ten largest clones take up around 1.8% of the sample. This sample comprised peripheral blood mononuclear cells, obtained before stem cell transplant. These receptors came from a man between 18 and 35 years old with biphenotypic leukemia. Some clones in this sample may be carry-over from other donors' samples.

As regards this clone: Mismatch with germline at one junction end may stem from a read error. The chain couples TRBV29-1 to TRBJ2-5; D not resolved. CDR1 and CDR2 (germline): SQVTM, ANQGSEA. The CDR3 loop spans 10 amino acids. The CDR3 DNA follows: TGCAGCGTTGACCAGGAGACCCAGTACTTC. Encoded protein: CSVDQETQYF.

This rearrangement joins TRBV4-3 to TRBJ1-2; D gene uncertain. The germline V gene has CDR1 LGHNA and CDR2 YSLEER. The CDR3 covers 13 residues. V lost 2 bases and J 7 bases, leaving 11 bases between the germline ends. Here the CDR3 reads CASSQKLSGGYTF. CDR3 sequence (DNA): TGCGCCAGCAGCCAAAAACTCAGTGGTGGCTACACCTTC.

The chain joins TRBV4-3 to TRBJ2-2, with 7 bases fitting TRBD1. The V segment lost 0 bases and the J segment 4 bases; nucleotides outside the gene matches: 5. CDR1 and CDR2 from the germline V gene are LGHNA and YSLEER. The CDR3 runs to 16 residues. The CDR3, as DNA: TGCGCCAGCAGCCAAGAATACAGGGGAACCACCGGGGAGCTGTTTTTT. It codes for CASSQEYRGTTGELFF.

The chain is built from TRBV30 and TRBJ1-6, with D possibly TRBD1 on 5 matching bases. Germline V gene data show CDR1 as GTSNPN and CDR2 as SVGIG (reference sequence). Trimming stripped 4 bases from V and 10 bases from J, with 14 bases between. This CDR3 has 13 amino acids. CDR3 coding DNA: TGTGCCTGGAATGGTGTGGGGGAATCACCCCTCCACTTT. It yields the protein CAWNGVGESPLHF. Full variable domain (missing parts from reference TRBV30 and TRBJ1-6): SQTIHQWPATLVQPVGSPLSLECTVEGTSNPNLYWYRQAAGRGLQLLFYSVGIGQISSEVPQNLSASRPQDRQFILSSKKLLLSDSGFYLCAWNGVGESPLHFGNGTRLTVT.

This clone showed up just once. The genes are TRBV11-2 and TRBJ2-7; D not certain. Germline V gene lookup returns CDR1 SGHAT and CDR2 FQNNGV. Trimming removed 7 bases from V and 0 bases from J, with 16 bases in between. This CDR3 region has 15 residues. CDR3: CASTPRAESSYEQYF. The CDR3 nucleotides are TGTGCCAGCACCCCCCGGGCCGAGAGCTCCTACGAGCAGTACTTC.

The chain couples TRBV5-1 to TRBJ1-6; no firm D call. Germline CDR1 is SGHRS and CDR2 is YFSETQ. The CDR3 is made up of 14 amino acids. V was clipped by 0 bases and J by 8 bases, with 9 bases between them. The CDR3 region has the DNA TGCGCCAGCAGCTTGGCTGCGGTTTATTCACCCCTCCACTTT. Amino acid sequence: CASSLAAVYSPLHF.

The sample holds a few counts of this clone. J is TRBJ2-3 and V is TRBV6-5; D is possibly TRBD2 (5 bases). The V gene's germline CDR1 is MNHEY and CDR2 SVGAGI. V lost 6 bases and J lost 1, with 14 bases in between. This CDR3 has 15 residues. As DNA, the CDR3 is TGTGCCAGCAGAAGTATTCTAGCCCGCACAGATACGCAGTATTTT. Protein: CASRSILARTDTQYF.

The chain carries TRBV29-1 and TRBJ1-2; D unclear. This CDR3 spans 15 amino acids. Deletions cut 0 bases from V and 0 bases from J, with 11 bases between. Germline CDR1 and CDR2: SQVTM and ANQGSEA. CDR3 sequence: CSVEDRGTTNYGYTF. The CDR3 DNA is TGCAGCGTTGAAGATCGGGGTACCACTAACTATGGCTACACCTTC.

The V call is TRBV5-4, the J call TRBJ2-5, with 9 bases fitting TRBD1. Germline CDR1 SGHNT, CDR2 YYREEE (reference sequence). Trimming took 4 bases from V and 2 from J; bases not matched to a gene: 9. The CDR3 runs 16 residues. Here the CDR3 DNA reads TGTGCCAGCAGCCCACCGGGACAGGGTCCTCAAGAGACCCAGTACTTC. It encodes CASSPPGQGPQETQYF. The variable domain in full, with the rest retrieved from reference TRBV5-4 and TRBJ2-5, is ETGVTQSPTHLIKTRGQQVTLRCSSQSGHNTVSWYQQALGQGPQFIFQYYREEENGRGNFPPRFSGLQFPNYSSELNVNALELDDSALYLCASSPPGQGPQETQYFGPGTRLLVL.

Remarks on this clone: At one of its ends the junction is not consistent with the germline gene, which may arise from a read error. The genes are TRBV7-2 and TRBJ2-5, with D tentatively TRBD1 (5 bases). Germline lookup yields CDR1 SGHTA and CDR2 FQGNSA. The CDR3 is 14 residues long. Written as DNA, the CDR3 is TGTGCCAGCAGCTTAGAGGGCAGGGTATCGGTTGGGAACTTC. It translates to CASSLEGRVSVGNF.

The chain has TRBV19 and TRBJ2-5; 13 nucleotides match TRBD2. The CDR3 runs to 14 residues. Germline assignment: CDR1 LNHDA and CDR2 SQIVND (reference sequence). J lost 2 bases, V lost 6 bases, and 0 bases had no gene match. The DNA of the CDR3 is TGTGCCAGTAGGACTAGCGGGGGGCAAGAGACCCAGTACTTC. It encodes CASRTSGGQETQYF.

This clone showed up just a few times. The rearrangement joins TRBV5-1 to TRBJ2-3; TRBD1 matches at 10 bases. V was clipped by 3 bases and J by 2 bases; unmatched bases: 3. In germline, CDR1 is SGHRS, CDR2 YFSETQ. The CDR3 has 15 amino acids. CDR3 sequence reads: CASSSGTGDTDTQYF. The CDR3 DNA reads as TGCGCCAGCAGCTCCGGGACAGGGGACACAGATACGCAGTATTTT.

V gene TRBV2 combines with J gene TRBJ1-1, with a tentative D call TRBD1 (5 bases). Germline CDR1 reads SNHLY; CDR2 reads FYNNEI. The CDR3 has 13 residues. Trimming took 6 bases from V and 3 from J, leaving 11 bases between them. The CDR3 loop reads CASRTFRDTEAFF. Here the CDR3 DNA reads TGTGCCAGCAGGACCTTCAGGGACACTGAAGCTTTCTTT.

This clone was observed once. V is TRBV4-3 and J is TRBJ1-1; the D is unclear. There are 14 residues in the CDR3. Between the trimmed V and J ends, which lost 10 bases and 0 bases, there was a span of 15 bases. Germline V CDR1 and CDR2: LGHNA, YSLEER. The chain's CDR3 is CANFNRRMNTEAFF. The CDR3 nucleotides are TGCGCCAATTTTAATAGAAGGATGAACACTGAAGCTTTCTTT.

This clone was observed a single time. The chain combines TRBV28 with TRBJ2-1, with D perhaps assigned TRBD1 or TRBD2 (5 bases each). Germline V gene sequence: CDR1 MDHEN, CDR2 SYDVKM. With 4 bases removed from V and 0 bases from J, the gap between germline ends came to 7 bases. The CDR3 extends over 14 amino acids. CDR3 amino acids: CASSWGSSYNEQFF. The CDR3 nucleotides are TGTGCCAGCAGTTGGGGGAGCTCCTACAATGAGCAGTTCTTC.

The chain links TRBV19 to TRBJ1-1, with TRBD1 matching over 7 bases. The junction had 9 bases not matched to a gene; V was cut back by 5 bases and J by 0 bases. The CDR3 runs 16 residues. From germline, CDR1 is LNHDA and CDR2 SQIVND (reference sequence). This CDR3 is CASSFQGVLMNTEAFF. As DNA, the CDR3 is TGTGCCAGTAGTTTTCAGGGGGTCCTCATGAACACTGAAGCTTTCTTT.

The chain is built from TRBV7-2 and TRBJ1-4; D gene unclear. This CDR3 has 12 residues. The V end was cut by 3 bases, the J end by 8 bases, with 7 bases between. CDR1 is SGHTA, CDR2 FQGNSA, per germline. CDR3 in amino acids: CASSFIQEKLFF. The CDR3 coding sequence is TGTGCCAGCAGCTTCATACAGGAAAAACTGTTTTTT.

The rearrangement joins TRBV30 to TRBJ2-3; D unresolved. The ends were cut back, 4 bases at V and 2 bases at J, with 10 bases in the middle. This CDR3 spans 13 amino acids. Germline CDR1 and CDR2: GTSNPN and SVGIG (reference sequence). CDR3 sequence reads: CAWTDGPTDTQYF. CDR3 bases: TGTGCCTGGACGGACGGACCCACAGATACGCAGTATTTT.

This chain uses TRBV25-1 with TRBJ1-6; TRBD1 matches 8 bases. Looked up from germline, CDR1 is MGHDK and CDR2 is SYGVNS. This CDR3 comprises 15 residues. The V gene end was trimmed by 3 bases and the J gene end by 13 bases; junction bases not matched to a gene: 11. The CDR3 sequence is CASSDGTGPSPPLHF. The CDR3 nucleotides read TGTGCCAGCAGTGATGGGACAGGCCCATCACCCCCCCTCCACTTT.

The rearrangement uses TRBV6-1 and TRBJ2-5; D might be TRBD1 (6 bases). The V end was cut by 4 bases, the J end by 2 bases, with 14 bases between. This CDR3 is built from 15 residues. CDR1 is MNHNS and CDR2 is SASEGT in the germline V gene. The CDR3 spells CASSASGTQQETQYF. In DNA form, the CDR3 reads TGTGCCAGCAGTGCTTCCGGGACACAGCAAGAGACCCAGTACTTC.

The chain carries TRBV30 and TRBJ2-7, with 8 bases that match TRBD2. The CDR3 loop spans 14 amino acids. Trimming at V came to 3 bases and at J to 3 bases, leaving 7 bases not matched to a gene. The germline gives CDR1 GTSNPN, CDR2 SVGIG (reference sequence). In DNA, the CDR3 is TGTGCCTGGAGCGACGGGAGGGCAATCTACGAGCAGTACTTC. This sequence encodes CAWSDGRAIYEQYF. Full variable domain (outside the CDR3, taken from reference TRBV30 and TRBJ2-7): SQTIHQWPATLVQPVGSPLSLECTVEGTSNPNLYWYRQAAGRGLQLLFYSVGIGQISSEVPQNLSASRPQDRQFILSSKKLLLSDSGFYLCAWSDGRAIYEQYFGPGTRLTVT.

V and J are TRBV29-1 and TRBJ1-2, with 8 bases lining up with TRBD1. After removal of 6 bases from V and 6 bases from J, the junction contained 6 bases not matched to a gene. Germline V lookup: CDR1 SQVTM, CDR2 ANQGSEA. The CDR3 has 12 amino acids. The CDR3 is CSVLGQGNGYTF. The CDR3 DNA follows: TGCAGCGTGCTAGGACAGGGTAATGGCTACACCTTC.

The rearrangement links TRBV2 to TRBJ1-2, with TRBD1 identical over 8 bases. V gave up 7 bases and J gave up 2 bases; unmatched junction bases: 15. The germline gives CDR1 SNHLY, CDR2 FYNNEI. The CDR3 extends over 17 amino acids. In nucleotides, the CDR3 is TGTGCCAGCACCCACCCAGCGACAGGGGTTAAGAACTATGGCTACACCTTC. Its translation is CASTHPATGVKNYGYTF.

This chain links TRBV6-5 with TRBJ1-2; TRBD1 agrees at 9 bases. Germline CDR1 reads MNHEY; CDR2 reads SVGAGI. The CDR3 has 15 amino acids. V gave up 2 bases and J gave up 2 bases; unmatched junction bases: 3. This chain's CDR3 is CASSYATGGNYGYTF. For the CDR3, the DNA is TGTGCCAGCAGTTACGCGACAGGGGGAAACTATGGCTACACCTTC.

The chain is built from TRBV20-1 and TRBJ1-6; tentative D call: TRBD1 (5 bases). CDR3 length equals 11 residues. Trimming left V 3 bases short and J 12 bases short, with 9 bases between. The germline V gene encodes CDR1 DFQATT and CDR2 SNEGSKA (reference sequence). The DNA of the CDR3 is TGCAGTGCTAGTAGGGGAGGACCCCTCCACTTT. Translating it yields CSASRGGPLHF.

The chain is built from TRBV7-6 and TRBJ2-1; 11 bases are a match to TRBD2. The V segment lost 2 bases and the J segment 10 bases; nucleotides outside the gene matches: 13. The V gene's germline CDR1 is SGHVS and CDR2 FNYEAQ. CDR3 length: 17 amino acids. This CDR3 is CASSLPPGSGGAGEQFF. Written as DNA, the CDR3 is TGTGCCAGCAGCTTACCCCCGGGTAGCGGGGGGGCTGGCGAGCAGTTCTTC. Using reference TRBV7-6 and TRBJ2-1 for the parts outside the CDR3, the full variable domain is GAGVSQSPRYKVTKRGQDVALRCDPISGHVSLYWYRQALGQGPEFLTYFNYEAQQDKSGLPNDRFSAERPEGSISTLTIQRTEQRDSAMYRCASSLPPGSGGAGEQFFGPGTRLTVL.

This sequence joins TRBV9 and TRBJ1-6; D remains ambiguous. In germline, CDR1 is SGDLS, CDR2 YYNGEE. Trimming removed 0 bases at V and 6 bases at J, with 16 bases between. This CDR3 has 17 amino acids. CDR3 nucleotides: TGTGCCAGCAGCGTAGGTTCCGGGCTTTGGGTTAATTCACCCCTCCACTTT. Residues: CASSVGSGLWVNSPLHF. The whole variable domain, filled in from reference TRBV9 and TRBJ1-6, reads DSGVTQTPKHLITATGQRVTLRCSPRSGDLSVYWYQQSLDQGLQFLIQYYNGEERAKGNILERFSAQQFPDLHSELNLSSLELGDSALYFCASSVGSGLWVNSPLHFGNGTRLTVT.